This T cell receptor beta chain was profiled in a study of blood T cell repertoires in COVID-19 (TCRdb year 2020). Background for the entire study: Collaborator samples came from the United States, Italy and Spain and covered acute and convalescent phases of COVID-19. The material from the prospective study consisted of cDNA or gDNA derived from T cells, B-cell-depleted T cells, or PBMCs. Where HLA class I and class II types were available, the types were taken from metadata supplied by the sample provider, not from assay-based typing. The sample metadata nearly always contained a de-identified subject ID, COVID-19 status, age in years and sex. The repertoires were released in a freely available public database intended as a resource for research on the immune response to SARS-CoV-2. Subjects who had been exposed to COVID-19, were actively infected with it, or had recovered from it provided the deeply sampled blood TCRbeta repertoires that made up the dataset. The samples were drawn from two sources: the first 160 participants of the ongoing ImmuneRACE study, and 1,254 subjects contributed by 6 global collaborators.

The CDR3 numbers 13 residues from cysteine through phenylalanine. Only the CDR3 DNA stays, 39 bases, in frame from base 1. The germline V end is reduced by 11 bases and the J end by 2 bases; junction bases left unmatched: 9. TCRbeta CDR3 regions were amplified from genomic DNA by means of the immunoSEQ Assay, a bias-controlled multiplex PCR. In the authors' own workflow: Nucleated cell counts per sample were estimated from amplification of reference gene primers within the assay. Sequence reads were collapsed and filtered to measure the absolute abundance of every unique TCRbeta CDR3 rearrangement. For each sample, productive Simpson clonality was calculated as the square root of Simpson's diversity index over productive rearrangements. This is the immuneACCESS table as TCRdb keeps it, with only in-frame sequences that have V and J called. A part of the clones is gone; compared with another copy, unresolved V genes explain less than half, and the rest is unexplained. That table supplies the V and J calls and clone size; D and trimming were determined from the DNA. This sample holds about 28,000 clones; more than 70% were observed only once. The ten largest make up around a fifth of the sample.

Results and caveats for the whole study, not just this receptor: The amount of clinical and demographic metadata varied by source and participant and was provided uncurated.

Whole blood was collected in K2EDTA tubes by collaborating institutions according to the institutions' own protocols. For TCRbeta analysis, collaborator samples were shipped as frozen whole blood, as isolated PBMCs, or as DNA extracted from either sample type. As concerns this clone: It has no known antigen specificity. Per-base quality was not reported, and no clone a single base away is much larger than it.

This sequence originates from a boy between 2 and 15 years old with active or convalescent COVID-19. The sequenced sample consisted of peripheral blood. The chain was built from TRBV12-3 or TRBV12-4 and TRBJ2-7; TRBD1 lines up with 7 middle nucleotides. At the DNA level, the sequence is TGTGCCTCACTCTCCGGGACAGCCTACGAGCAGTACTTC. It translates to CASLSGTAYEQYF.